One T cell receptor beta chain is described in this entry. Antigen specificity is unknown. Repertoires were generated with immunoSEQ multiplex PCR, while TCRdb's copy carries only in-frame clones and drops some. The sample includes approximately 100,000 clones, approximately 90% of them seen just once. This specimen comes from a study of T cell responses to AZD1222 COVID-19 vaccine. Study-wide results and caveats: Spike-specific TCR breadth and depth were elevated following two AZD1222 doses. In a largely white British group with more females than males, clonal diversity was possibly underestimated. Dominant at 160-218 and 743-854, vaccine-associated CD4 TCRs also spanned spike.

Germline loops: CDR1 SGHVS, CDR2 FQNEAQ. This CDR3 contains 15 residues. Trimming shortened V by 3 bases and J by 0 bases, and 11 bases separated the two germline ends. The genes are TRBV7-8 and TRBJ2-5; D is undetermined. The sample was peripheral blood, taken on day 0 of AZD1222 vaccination. The clonotype was recovered from an adult in good health. The CDR3 protein is CASSLGNWYQETQYF. The CDR3 DNA is TGTGCCAGCAGCTTGGGGAATTGGTACCAAGAGACCCAGTACTTC.